This T cell receptor (beta chain) was recovered during a study of blood T cells in healthy people across ages. The second PCR ran roughly 6 to 11 cycles with a sample-barcoded 5' primer and J-beta primers. Every sample returned 3 million or more CDR3-containing paired-end reads. TCRdb reprocessed the 5' RACE reads with MiXCR, giving one entry per CDR3 protein. The profile covers about 760,000 distinct CDR3 sequences, with more than 55% appearing a single time and under 30% taken by the ten largest. The CDR3 covers 14 residues. The V segment lost 6 bases and the J segment 9 bases; nucleotides outside the gene matches: 8. From germline, CDR1 is ENHRY and CDR2 SYGVKD. About this clonotype: Its antigen is still unknown.

Findings and limits, study-wide: In long-lived donors, naive CD4+ cell counts and diversity exceeded those of aged donors. Across samples, TCR beta diversity tracked strongly with naive T cell percentage.

The sequencing sample was made of blood. The gene calls are TRBV10-3 and TRBJ1-6; the match to TRBD1 covers 7 bases. This receptor was identified in a man between 35 and 55 years old in good health. CDR3 protein: CAISTEGGLSPLHF. The DNA for the CDR3 is TGTGCCATCAGCACGGAAGGGGGCCTTTCACCCCTCCACTTT.